The next 14 T cell receptor beta chains were all read from a single sample in a study of Ad26.COV2.S vaccination and SARS-CoV-2 variants. The method was immunoSEQ multiplex PCR; TCRdb's version includes in-frame clones alone and lacks a portion of them. The data show about 410,000 clones, 70% to 90% seen once. Noted treatment: some 19 received Ad26.COV2.S at low or high dose, single or two shots; about 5 received placebo; per-sample allocation not given. The study sampled participants on day 63 after the first vaccine or placebo injection. Sequenced here: peripheral blood, sampled in a trial of Ad26.COV2.S vaccine versus placebo. These receptors originate from a person aged 18-65 years who received the Ad26.COV2.S COVID-19 vaccine or a placebo.

This clone has a handful of counts. The rearrangement joins TRBV5-5 to TRBJ1-1; D not resolved. The germline V gene encodes CDR1 SGHKS and CDR2 YYEKEE (reference sequence). Trimming removed 2 bases from V and 3 bases from J, with 5 bases in between. The CDR3 contains 12 residues. CDR3 in amino acids: CASSLGDTEAFF. The CDR3 nucleotides read TGTGCCAGCAGCTTAGGAGACACTGAAGCTTTCTTT.

Only a few counts were recorded for this clone. The gene calls are TRBV28 and TRBJ1-2; D gene unclear. V lost 4 bases and J lost 7, with 10 bases in between. The germline V gene has CDR1 MDHEN and CDR2 SYDVKM. There are 12 residues in the CDR3. The CDR3 bases are TGTGCCAGCAGTTCGCAGGTTGCTGGCTACACCTTC. Amino acid sequence: CASSSQVAGYTF.

In its sample, this clone was seen a few times. This chain links TRBV3-1 (or the pseudogene TRBV3-2) with TRBJ2-2; a weak D match, TRBD2 (6 bases). Germline V lookup: CDR1 LGHDT, CDR2 YNNKEL (reference sequence). This CDR3 has 16 residues. The germline V and J ends were trimmed by 4 bases and 7 bases, with 19 bases remaining between them. The chain's CDR3 is CASSLYSGDRIGELFF. The CDR3 DNA is TGTGCCAGCAGCCTTTACTCGGGAGATCGTATCGGGGAGCTGTTTTTT.

V gene TRBV4-1 combines with J gene TRBJ2-3, with TRBD1 matching 9 bases. V was clipped by 5 bases and J by 1 base; unmatched bases: 4. This CDR3 contains 15 residues. Germline V gene sequence: CDR1 MGHRA, CDR2 YSYEKL. The CDR3 region has the DNA TGCGCCAGCAGCGGCCGGGACAGGGGCACAGATACGCAGTATTTT. This translates into CASSGRDRGTDTQYF.

The chain is built from TRBV6-5 and TRBJ2-6; D is unclear. Looked up from germline, CDR1 is MNHEY and CDR2 is SVGAGI. Trimming cost V 2 bases and J 0 bases, with 8 bases left between them. This CDR3 contains 16 residues. DNA for the CDR3: TGTGCCAGCAGTTACGGGCGGCCCTCTGGGGCCAACGTCCTGACTTTC. The encoded protein is CASSYGRPSGANVLTF.

The chain uses TRBV30 and TRBJ2-2; TRBD2 matches at 8 bases. This CDR3 spans 13 amino acids. V gave up 0 bases and J gave up 7 bases; unmatched junction bases: 1. The V gene's germline CDR1 is GTSNPN and CDR2 SVGIG (reference sequence). The DNA of the CDR3 is TGTGCCTGGAGTGTAAGCGGGAGCGGGGAGCTGTTTTTT. It translates to CAWSVSGSGELFF.

V is TRBV10-3 and J is TRBJ1-6; possibly TRBD1 for D (6 bases). The V end was cut by 5 bases, the J end by 13 bases, with 15 bases between. Per the germline V gene, CDR1 is ENHRY and CDR2 is SYGVKD. The CDR3 sequence is 13 residues long. The CDR3 loop reads CAISFGRGYPLHF. CDR3 coding DNA: TGTGCCATCAGTTTTGGCAGGGGCTATCCCCTCCACTTT.

The rearrangement joins TRBV27 to TRBJ1-5, with D perhaps TRBD1 (5 bases). Germline V lookup: CDR1 MNHEY, CDR2 SMNVEV (reference sequence). The CDR3 is 16 residues long. Between the trimmed V and J ends, which lost 5 bases and 4 bases, there was a span of 18 bases. CDR3 sequence reads: CASSPLRQRWNQPQHF. The CDR3 DNA reads as TGTGCCAGCAGTCCGCTCCGACAGAGGTGGAATCAGCCCCAGCATTTT.

V is TRBV27 and J is TRBJ2-1; 7 bases match TRBD1. The J segment lost 9 bases and the V segment lost 4 bases, leaving 6 bases of the junction unmatched. Germline CDR1 reads MNHEY; CDR2 reads SMNVEV (reference sequence). The CDR3 runs to 13 residues. CDR3 sequence reads: CASSYQGVGEQFF. The CDR3 region has the DNA TGTGCCAGCAGTTACCAGGGGGTGGGTGAGCAGTTCTTC.

The chain links TRBV5-1 to TRBJ2-1; TRBD2 matches at 8 bases. The junction had 6 bases not matched to a gene; V was cut back by 1 base and J by 6 bases. This CDR3 contains 15 residues. The V gene's germline CDR1 is SGHRS and CDR2 YFSETQ. In nucleotides, the CDR3 is TGCGCCAGCAGCTTGAAAACTAGCGGTCTCAATGAGCAGTTCTTC. Its translation is CASSLKTSGLNEQFF.

The chain is built from TRBV6-4 and TRBJ1-5, with TRBD1 as a possible D gene (6 bases). V was trimmed by 6 bases and J by 6 bases, leaving 12 bases between them. There are 13 residues in the CDR3. The germline V gene encodes CDR1 MRHNA and CDR2 SNTAGT. CDR3 amino acids: CASSEDRSQPQHF. As DNA, the CDR3 is TGTGCCAGCAGCGAGGACAGATCTCAGCCCCAGCATTTT.

V is TRBV2 and J is TRBJ2-7, with 8 bases lining up with TRBD1. The CDR3 length is 15 residues. CDR1 and CDR2 from the germline V gene are SNHLY and FYNNEI. The V segment lost 1 base and the J segment 2 bases; nucleotides outside the gene matches: 4. CDR3 region: CASSEGQGRTYEQYF. The CDR3 coding sequence is TGTGCCAGCAGTGAAGGACAGGGGAGAACCTACGAGCAGTACTTC.

The genes are TRBV3-1 (or the pseudogene TRBV3-2) and TRBJ2-7; no reliable D call. Germline CDR1 is LGHDT and CDR2 is YNNKEL (reference sequence). CDR3 size: 13 residues. V lost 8 bases and J lost 0, with 11 bases in between. This chain's CDR3 is CASCVRDSYEQYF. DNA of the CDR3: TGTGCCAGCTGCGTTAGAGACTCCTACGAGCAGTACTTC.

The chain recombines TRBV27 with TRBJ2-2, with D possibly matching TRBD1 (6 bases). V gave up 5 bases and J gave up 6 bases, with 19 bases separating them. There are 16 residues in the CDR3. Germline CDR1 MNHEY, CDR2 SMNVEV (reference sequence). The CDR3 sequence is CASSPPPGQFSGELFF. CDR3 DNA sequence: TGTGCCAGCAGTCCCCCCCCGGGACAATTCTCCGGGGAGCTGTTTTTT.